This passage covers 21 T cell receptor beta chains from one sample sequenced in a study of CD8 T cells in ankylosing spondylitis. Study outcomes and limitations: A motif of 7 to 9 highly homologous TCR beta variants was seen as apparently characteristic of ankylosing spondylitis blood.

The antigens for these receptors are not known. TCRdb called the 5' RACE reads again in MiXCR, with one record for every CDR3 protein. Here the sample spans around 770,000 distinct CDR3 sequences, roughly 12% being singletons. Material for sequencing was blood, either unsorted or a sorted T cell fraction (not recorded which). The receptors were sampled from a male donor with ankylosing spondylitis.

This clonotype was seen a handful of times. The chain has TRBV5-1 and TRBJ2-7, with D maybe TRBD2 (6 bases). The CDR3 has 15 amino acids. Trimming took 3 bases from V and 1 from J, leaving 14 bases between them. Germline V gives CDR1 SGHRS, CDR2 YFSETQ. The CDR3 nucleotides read TGCGCCAGCAGCTCCCCGGGACTCCTATCCTACGAGCAGTACTTC. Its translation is CASSSPGLLSYEQYF.

Here the CDR3 reads CASSYTSLSTDTQYF. In nucleotides, the CDR3 is TGTGCCAGCAGCTATACTAGCCTAAGCACAGATACGCAGTATTTT. V usage is TRBV7-2 and J usage is TRBJ2-3; D possibly corresponds to TRBD2 (6 bases). CDR1 and CDR2 (germline): SGHTA, FQGNSA. This CDR3 is 15 amino acids long. V was shortened by 4 bases and J by 0 bases, with 11 bases between the two germline ends.

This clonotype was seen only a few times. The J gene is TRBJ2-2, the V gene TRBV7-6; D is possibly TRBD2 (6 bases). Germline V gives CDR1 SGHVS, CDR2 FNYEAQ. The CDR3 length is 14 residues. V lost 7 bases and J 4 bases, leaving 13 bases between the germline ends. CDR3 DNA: TGTGCCAGCAAGAGAGCGGAGGGCACCGGGGAGCTGTTTTTT. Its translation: CASKRAEGTGELFF.

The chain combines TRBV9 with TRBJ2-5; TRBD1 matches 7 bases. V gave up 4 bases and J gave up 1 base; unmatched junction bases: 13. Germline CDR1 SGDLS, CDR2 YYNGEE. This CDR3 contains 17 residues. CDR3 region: CASSPLYLGTAQETQYF. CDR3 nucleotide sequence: TGTGCCAGCAGCCCTCTTTACCTCGGGACAGCCCAAGAGACCCAGTACTTC.

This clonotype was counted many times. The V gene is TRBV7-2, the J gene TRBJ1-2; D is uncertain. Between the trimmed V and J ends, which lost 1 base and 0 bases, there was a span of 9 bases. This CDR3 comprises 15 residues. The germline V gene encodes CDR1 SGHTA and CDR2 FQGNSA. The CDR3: CASSLGQVPNYGYTF. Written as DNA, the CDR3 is TGTGCCAGCAGCTTAGGCCAGGTGCCTAACTATGGCTACACCTTC.

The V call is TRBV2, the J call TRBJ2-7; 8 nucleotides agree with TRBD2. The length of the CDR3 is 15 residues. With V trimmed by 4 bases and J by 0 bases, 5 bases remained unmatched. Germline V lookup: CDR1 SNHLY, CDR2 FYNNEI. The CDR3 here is CASSGGREASYEQYF. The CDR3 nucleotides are TGTGCCAGCAGTGGAGGGCGGGAGGCCTCCTACGAGCAGTACTTC.

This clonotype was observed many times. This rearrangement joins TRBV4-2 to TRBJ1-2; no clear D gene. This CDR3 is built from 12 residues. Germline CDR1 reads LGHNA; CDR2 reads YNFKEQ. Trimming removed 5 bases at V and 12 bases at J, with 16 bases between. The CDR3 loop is CASSSHEGGHTF. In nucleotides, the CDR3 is TGTGCCAGCAGCTCCCATGAAGGAGGCCACACCTTC.

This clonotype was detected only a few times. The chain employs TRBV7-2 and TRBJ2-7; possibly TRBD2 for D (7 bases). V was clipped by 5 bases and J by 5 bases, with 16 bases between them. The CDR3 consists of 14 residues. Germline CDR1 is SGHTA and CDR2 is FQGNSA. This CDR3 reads CASSPRPGGHEQYF. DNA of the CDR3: TGTGCCAGCAGCCCCCGCCCCGGGGGGCACGAGCAGTACTTC.

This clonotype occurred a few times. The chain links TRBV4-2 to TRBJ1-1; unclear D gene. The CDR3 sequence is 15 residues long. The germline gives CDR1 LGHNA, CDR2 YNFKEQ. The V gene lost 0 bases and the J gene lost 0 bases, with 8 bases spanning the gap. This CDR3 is CASSQEPVLNTEAFF. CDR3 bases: TGTGCCAGCAGCCAAGAACCAGTTTTGAACACTGAAGCTTTCTTT.

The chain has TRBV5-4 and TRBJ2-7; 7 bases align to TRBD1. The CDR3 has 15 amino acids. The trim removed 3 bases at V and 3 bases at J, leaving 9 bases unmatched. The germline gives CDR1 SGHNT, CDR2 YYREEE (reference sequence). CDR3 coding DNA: TGTGCCAGCAGCTCGCTGAGACAGGGTAACTACGAGCAGTACTTC. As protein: CASSSLRQGNYEQYF.

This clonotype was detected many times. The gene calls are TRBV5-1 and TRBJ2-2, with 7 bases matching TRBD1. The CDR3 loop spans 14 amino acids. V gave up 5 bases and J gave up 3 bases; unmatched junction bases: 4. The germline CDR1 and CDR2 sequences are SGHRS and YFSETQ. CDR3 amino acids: CASSFQGDTGELFF. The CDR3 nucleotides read TGCGCCAGCAGTTTCCAGGGGGACACCGGGGAGCTGTTTTTT.

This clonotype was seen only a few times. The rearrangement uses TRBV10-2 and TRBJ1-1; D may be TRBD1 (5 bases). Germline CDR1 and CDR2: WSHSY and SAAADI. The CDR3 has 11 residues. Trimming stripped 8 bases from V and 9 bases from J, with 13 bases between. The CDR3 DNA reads TGCGCCAGCTCATGGGGGAGCAAAGCTTTCTTT. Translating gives CASSWGSKAFF.

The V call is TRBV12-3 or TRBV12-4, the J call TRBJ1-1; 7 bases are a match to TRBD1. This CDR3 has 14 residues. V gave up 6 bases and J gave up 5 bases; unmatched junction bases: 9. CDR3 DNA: TGTGCCAGCAGGGAACAGGGGCGGGGGACTGAAGCTTTCTTT. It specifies CASREQGRGTEAFF.

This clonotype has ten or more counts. This CDR3 is CATSNPQGTQYF. The CDR3 DNA reads as TGTGCCACCAGCAACCCACAGGGCACGCAGTATTTT. The chain is built from TRBV15 and TRBJ2-3, with D possibly matching TRBD1 (6 bases). The CDR3 covers 12 residues. V lost 4 bases, J lost 9 bases, and 11 bases lay in between. CDR1 is LNHNV, CDR2 YYDKDF, per germline (reference sequence). Combining the CDR3 with reference TRBV15 and TRBJ2-3 gives the whole variable domain DAMVIQNPRYQVTQFGKPVTLSCSQTLNHNVMYWYQQKSSQAPKLLFHYYDKDFNNEADTPDNFQSRRPNTSFCFLDIRSPGLGDTAMYLCATSNPQGTQYFGPGTRLTVL.

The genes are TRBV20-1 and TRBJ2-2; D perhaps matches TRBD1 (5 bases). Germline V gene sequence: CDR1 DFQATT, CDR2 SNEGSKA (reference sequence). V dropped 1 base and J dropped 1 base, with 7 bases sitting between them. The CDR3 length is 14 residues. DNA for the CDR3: TGCAGTGCTAGAGTGGGGCAGAACACCGGGGAGCTGTTTTTT. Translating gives CSARVGQNTGELFF.

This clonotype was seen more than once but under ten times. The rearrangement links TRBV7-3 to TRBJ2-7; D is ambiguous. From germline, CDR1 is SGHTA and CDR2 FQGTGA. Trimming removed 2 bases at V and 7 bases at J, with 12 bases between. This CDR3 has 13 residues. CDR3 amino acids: CASSLGPPGEQYF. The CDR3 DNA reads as TGTGCCAGCAGCTTAGGCCCCCCCGGTGAGCAGTACTTC.

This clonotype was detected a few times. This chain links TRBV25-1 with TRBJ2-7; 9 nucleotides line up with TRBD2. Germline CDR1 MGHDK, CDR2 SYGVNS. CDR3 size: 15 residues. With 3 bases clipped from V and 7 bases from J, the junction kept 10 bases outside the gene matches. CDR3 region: CASSDGLAGIEEQYF. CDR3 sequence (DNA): TGTGCCAGCAGTGACGGGCTAGCGGGAATCGAGGAGCAGTACTTC.

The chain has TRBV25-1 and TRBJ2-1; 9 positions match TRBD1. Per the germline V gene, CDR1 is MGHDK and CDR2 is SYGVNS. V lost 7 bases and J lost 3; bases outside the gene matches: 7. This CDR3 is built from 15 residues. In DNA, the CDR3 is TGTGCCAGCAACAGACCGGGACAGGGCTACAATGAGCAGTTCTTC. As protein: CASNRPGQGYNEQFF.

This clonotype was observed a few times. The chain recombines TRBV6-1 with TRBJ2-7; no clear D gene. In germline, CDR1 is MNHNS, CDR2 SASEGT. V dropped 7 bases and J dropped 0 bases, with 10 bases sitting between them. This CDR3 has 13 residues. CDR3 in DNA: TGTGCCAGCACCATGTCCGGCTCCTACGAGCAGTACTTC. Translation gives CASTMSGSYEQYF.

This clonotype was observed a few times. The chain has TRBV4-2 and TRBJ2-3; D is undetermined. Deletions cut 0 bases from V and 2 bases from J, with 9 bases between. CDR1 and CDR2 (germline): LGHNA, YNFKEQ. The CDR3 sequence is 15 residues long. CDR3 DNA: TGTGCCAGCAGCCAAGATTGGTTCACCACAGATACGCAGTATTTT. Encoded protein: CASSQDWFTTDTQYF.

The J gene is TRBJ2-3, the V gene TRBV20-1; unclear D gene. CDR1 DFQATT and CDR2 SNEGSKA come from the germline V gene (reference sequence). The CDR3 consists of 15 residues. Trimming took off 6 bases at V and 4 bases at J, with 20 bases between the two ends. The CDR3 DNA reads TGCAGTGCCCGTGCCGCCCAGAGGTTTCCAGATACGCAGTATTTT. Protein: CSARAAQRFPDTQYF.